This TCR beta chain was sequenced during a study of regulatory T cells in long-lasting Graves disease. This clonotype showed up many times. What it binds is not known. Whole-study findings and limits: Persistent Graves' patients showed reduced TCR diversity versus newly diagnosed patients.

Time point here: newly diagnosed GD, antithyroid drugs for less than 3 months. PBMCs provided the RNA from which the TCR library was made. The CDR3 runs 15 residues. Germline lookup yields CDR1 MNHEY and CDR2 SMNVEV (reference sequence). The V gene lost 0 bases and the J gene lost 1 base, with 8 bases spanning the gap. Assembly of TCR beta libraries relied on iRepertoire HTBI primers together with Arm-PCR of CDR3 regions. TCRdb passed the multiplex PCR reads through MiXCR, listing each CDR3 protein once. The sample lists hundreds of thousands of distinct CDR3 sequences; 15% to 20% were seen once. This sample also appeared in a second study, on T cells in Graves' hyperthyroidism and ophthalmopathy.

Sequenced material: peripheral blood mononuclear cells (PBMCs), taken at new diagnosis, from a patient treated with antithyroid drugs. The chain uses TRBV27 and TRBJ2-3; tentative D call: TRBD2 (5 bases). The source of this sequence is a woman aged 35-60 years with Graves disease. CDR3 nucleotide sequence: TGTGCCAGCAGTTTATCGGTTAGCGGCACAGATACGCAGTATTTT. Protein sequence: CASSLSVSGTDTQYF.